Shown below are 27 T cell receptor beta chains from a single sample sequenced in a study of cytomegalovirus exposure and HLA in healthy donors. Amplification used 60 Vbeta primers and 13 Jbeta primers. Clones were sequenced by immunoSEQ multiplex PCR, and TCRdb holds only the in-frame ones, with some missing. The sample shows roughly 160,000 clones, approximately 77% of them seen only once. The sequencing input was PBMCs. These receptors came from a man aged 50-59 years in good health and CMV-seropositive.

V is TRBV18 and J is TRBJ2-4, with D unclear. From germline, CDR1 is KGHSH and CDR2 LQKENI. Between the trimmed V and J ends, which lost 3 bases and 4 bases, there was a span of 13 bases. This CDR3 is 15 amino acids long. The CDR3 region is CASSPMSTEKNIQYF. The CDR3 DNA reads as TGTGCCAGCTCACCTATGAGTACAGAGAAAAACATTCAGTACTTC.

CDR3 bases: TGTGCCAGCAGCCACCCGTTTGTGAGCTCCTACAATGAGCAGTTCTTC. Translating gives CASSHPFVSSYNEQFF. The rearrangement links TRBV14 to TRBJ2-1; D uncertain. With 3 bases removed from V and 0 bases from J, the gap between germline ends came to 12 bases. Germline assignment: CDR1 SGHDN and CDR2 FVKESK. There are 16 residues in the CDR3.

V usage is TRBV28 and J usage is TRBJ2-7; D perhaps matches TRBD1 (5 bases). The germline V gene has CDR1 MDHEN and CDR2 SYDVKM. This CDR3 is 13 amino acids long. The germline V and J ends were trimmed by 3 bases and 3 bases, with 9 bases remaining between them. CDR3 nucleotide sequence: TGTGCCAGCAGTTTCCAGACAGTCTACGAGCAGTACTTC. Translating gives CASSFQTVYEQYF.

This clone has only one observation. The chain employs TRBV11-3 and TRBJ2-7; a weak D match, TRBD1 (6 bases). The V and J ends lost 5 bases and 0 bases respectively, with 11 bases between them. Germline V gene data show CDR1 as SGHNT and CDR2 as YENEEA. CDR3 length equals 14 residues. The CDR3 sequence: CASSPNRASYEQYF. The CDR3 DNA is TGTGCCAGCAGCCCCAACAGGGCCTCCTACGAGCAGTACTTC.

The chain uses TRBV18 and TRBJ1-1, with no clear D. Germline V gives CDR1 KGHSH, CDR2 LQKENI. The CDR3 sequence is 16 residues long. V lost 3 bases to trimming and J lost 3 bases, with 17 bases between them. CDR3 amino acids: CASSPGSPISHTEAFF. CDR3 DNA sequence: TGTGCCAGCTCACCCGGGTCCCCAATTAGCCACACTGAAGCTTTCTTT.

The rearrangement links TRBV11-2 to TRBJ2-7; 9 bases agree with TRBD1. V dropped 4 bases and J dropped 5; count of bases not matched to a gene: 3. The CDR3 is 13 residues long. Germline values: CDR1 SGHAT, CDR2 FQNNGV. CDR3 DNA: TGTGCCAGCAGCTCGGGGACAGGGCACGAGCAGTACTTC. Its translation is CASSSGTGHEQYF.

There are a few counts of this clone. The chain recombines TRBV2 with TRBJ1-1, with D possibly TRBD1 on 5 matching bases. Trimming cost V 6 bases and J 7 bases, with 12 bases left between them. Germline V gives CDR1 SNHLY, CDR2 FYNNEI. The CDR3 runs to 12 residues. The CDR3 DNA is TGTGCCAGCAGGGAGCAGGGTCGTGAAGCTTTCTTT. Protein product: CASREQGREAFF.

V gene TRBV6-5 combines with J gene TRBJ1-1; D is perhaps TRBD1 (5 bases). Trimming took off 5 bases at V and 5 bases at J, with 15 bases between the two ends. The CDR3 is 14 amino acids. In germline, CDR1 is MNHEY, CDR2 SVGAGI. In nucleotides, the CDR3 is TGTGCCAGCAGTACGGGGTTTGGGGGGACTGAAGCTTTCTTT. Encoded protein: CASSTGFGGTEAFF.

The rearrangement links TRBV10-3 to TRBJ1-2; 8 positions agree with TRBD1. Germline trimming cut 6 bases from V and 3 bases from J; bases unmatched to any gene: 3. The CDR3 consists of 13 residues. CDR1 ENHRY and CDR2 SYGVKD come from the germline V gene. In DNA, the CDR3 is TGTGCCATCAGCGAGGACAGGGACTATGGCTACACCTTC. This gives the protein CAISEDRDYGYTF.

The rearrangement joins TRBV2 to TRBJ1-1; D is possibly TRBD1 (5 bases). The CDR3 extends over 11 amino acids. From germline, CDR1 is SNHLY and CDR2 FYNNEI. Trimming removed 9 bases from V and 5 bases from J, with 10 bases in between. CDR3 region: CASSGYTEAFF. CDR3 sequence (DNA): TGTGCCAGTTCAGGGTATACTGAAGCTTTCTTT.

The V and J genes are TRBV9 and TRBJ1-1; 8 bases fit TRBD1. The V and J ends lost 3 bases and 3 bases, in that order; junction bases with no gene match: 4. In germline, CDR1 is SGDLS, CDR2 YYNGEE. The CDR3 has 14 amino acids. CDR3: CASSAAGGHTEAFF. The DNA of the CDR3 is TGTGCCAGCAGCGCCGCAGGGGGCCACACTGAAGCTTTCTTT.

This clone was seen a handful of times. V usage is TRBV29-1 and J usage is TRBJ2-2; D is unclear. The germline CDR1 and CDR2 sequences are SQVTM and ANQGSEA. This CDR3 spans 13 amino acids. Trimming shortened V by 4 bases and J by 1 base, and 7 bases separated the two germline ends. This CDR3 reads CSVGVMNTGELFF. The CDR3 DNA reads TGCAGCGTTGGCGTCATGAACACCGGGGAGCTGTTTTTT.

There are a few counts of this clone. The chain links TRBV14 to TRBJ1-2; no firm D call. The CDR3 extends over 14 amino acids. V was cut by 0 bases and J by 4 bases, with 9 bases left in between. Germline lookup yields CDR1 SGHDN and CDR2 FVKESK. The CDR3 bases are TGTGCCAGCAGCCAAGAGAGCTTGGTCTATGGCTACACCTTC. It translates to CASSQESLVYGYTF.

The chain recombines TRBV19 with TRBJ2-1; the match to TRBD2 covers 12 bases. V dropped 4 bases and J dropped 4; count of bases not matched to a gene: 14. Germline V lookup: CDR1 LNHDA, CDR2 SQIVND (reference sequence). The length of the CDR3 is 19 residues. The CDR3: CASSSKGLAGGRKYNEQFF. In DNA, the CDR3 is TGTGCCAGTAGTAGTAAGGGGCTAGCGGGGGGGCGGAAATACAATGAGCAGTTCTTC.

The rearrangement joins TRBV7-9 to TRBJ1-3; no reliable D call. In germline, CDR1 is SEHNR, CDR2 FQNEAQ (reference sequence). This CDR3 contains 17 residues. Trimming removed 4 bases from V and 0 bases from J, with 16 bases in between. DNA for the CDR3: TGTGCCAGCAGCTCGCCCCCAATATCGGTCTCTGGAAACACCATATATTTT. Translated: CASSSPPISVSGNTIYF. Full variable domain (missing parts from reference TRBV7-9 and TRBJ1-3): DTGVSQNPRHKITKRGQNVTFRCDPISEHNRLYWYRQTLGQGPEFLTYFQNEAQLEKSRLLSDRFSAERPKGSFSTLEIQRTEQGDSAMYLCASSSPPISVSGNTIYFGEGSWLTVV.

This clone was counted between two and nine times. V and J are TRBV10-3 and TRBJ1-1; unclear D gene. Germline V CDR1 and CDR2: ENHRY, SYGVKD. V lost 6 bases, J lost 5 bases, and 16 bases lay in between. The CDR3 extends over 14 amino acids. CDR3 DNA: TGTGCCATCAGAGGCTCGGCCGCGGGGACTGAAGCTTTCTTT. It is translated as CAIRGSAAGTEAFF.

The chain uses TRBV2 and TRBJ1-5; 7 nucleotides line up with TRBD1. The CDR3 length is 14 residues. Germline trimming cut 1 base from V and 6 bases from J; bases unmatched to any gene: 3. Germline loops: CDR1 SNHLY, CDR2 FYNNEI. CDR3 DNA: TGTGCCAGCAGTGAAGGGACAGGACTTCAGCCCCAGCATTTT. Translation gives CASSEGTGLQPQHF.

Only a few counts were recorded for this clone. The chain employs TRBV4-1 and TRBJ2-5; D is perhaps TRBD2 (7 bases). Trimming removed 0 bases from V and 4 bases from J, with 15 bases in between. Germline loops: CDR1 MGHRA, CDR2 YSYEKL. The CDR3 extends over 16 amino acids. CDR3 sequence: CASSQEGGLRGETQYF. The CDR3 bases are TGCGCCAGCAGCCAAGAGGGGGGGCTGAGAGGAGAGACCCAGTACTTC.

V gene TRBV4-3 combines with J gene TRBJ1-2, with TRBD1 identical over 8 bases. With V trimmed by 0 bases and J by 8 bases, 5 bases remained unmatched. Germline V gene sequence: CDR1 LGHNA, CDR2 YSLEER. The CDR3 totals 14 residues. The CDR3 nucleotides read TGCGCCAGCAGCCAAGATGTGGGGACAGGAGGCTACACCTTC. Amino acids: CASSQDVGTGGYTF.

This chain links TRBV18 with TRBJ2-2, with 9 positions matching TRBD2. This CDR3 comprises 18 residues. J lost 0 bases, V lost 2 bases, and 7 bases had no gene match. Per the germline V gene, CDR1 is KGHSH and CDR2 is LQKENI. CDR3 sequence reads: CASSPIERGAANTGELFF. In nucleotides, the CDR3 is TGTGCCAGCTCACCAATCGAGCGGGGGGCCGCGAACACCGGGGAGCTGTTTTTT.

The chain recombines TRBV7-8 with TRBJ2-7; possible D gene TRBD2, 5 bases. The CDR3 is 14 residues long. The germline V gene encodes CDR1 SGHVS and CDR2 FQNEAQ. Trimming removed 5 bases at V and 3 bases at J, with 14 bases between. The CDR3 is CASSLTNSLYEQYF. The CDR3 DNA follows: TGTGCCAGCAGCCTGACTAATTCCCTCTACGAGCAGTACTTC.

V is TRBV5-4 and J is TRBJ2-5, with 7 nucleotides matching TRBD1. The length of the CDR3 is 14 residues. Germline trimming cut 6 bases from V and 1 base from J; bases unmatched to any gene: 6. Germline loops: CDR1 SGHNT, CDR2 YYREEE (reference sequence). CDR3 sequence reads: CASNPRQGQETQYF. Written as DNA, the CDR3 is TGTGCCAGCAACCCCCGACAGGGCCAAGAGACCCAGTACTTC. The variable domain in full, with the rest retrieved from reference TRBV5-4 and TRBJ2-5, is ETGVTQSPTHLIKTRGQQVTLRCSSQSGHNTVSWYQQALGQGPQFIFQYYREEENGRGNFPPRFSGLQFPNYSSELNVNALELDDSALYLCASNPRQGQETQYFGPGTRLLVL.

The chain carries TRBV28 and TRBJ1-2; 9 bases map to TRBD1. Germline V gene lookup returns CDR1 MDHEN and CDR2 SYDVKM. This CDR3 comprises 17 residues. Unmatched junction bases numbered 10, after V lost 2 bases and J lost 3 bases. The CDR3 spells CASSLPGQGPSDYGYTF. The CDR3, as DNA: TGTGCCAGCAGTTTACCGGGACAGGGACCCTCTGACTATGGCTACACCTTC.

The chain is built from TRBV7-2 and TRBJ1-1; D may be TRBD1 (5 bases). The CDR3 length is 15 residues. Germline-derived CDR1 and CDR2 are SGHTA and FQGNSA. V lost 3 bases and J lost 4, with 15 bases in between. The CDR3 DNA reads as TGTGCCAGCAGCTTGTCCCGACAGTCCGGCACTGAAGCTTTCTTT. Amino acids: CASSLSRQSGTEAFF.

The J gene is TRBJ1-1, the V gene TRBV29-1; D remains unclear. V was shortened by 5 bases and J by 1 base, with 11 bases between the two germline ends. The CDR3 runs 13 residues. Looked up from germline, CDR1 is SQVTM and CDR2 is ANQGSEA. The CDR3 region is CSVIGFGNTEAFF. The CDR3 DNA reads TGCAGCGTTATCGGGTTCGGGAACACTGAAGCTTTCTTT.

A note on this clone: One junction end disagrees with the germline gene, perhaps due to a read error. This sequence joins TRBV9 and TRBJ1-6, with D unresolved. The CDR3 spans 14 residues. CDR1 is SGDLS, CDR2 YYNGEE, per germline. The CDR3 nucleotides read TGTGCCAGCAGCGTTACCCCCAATGGCAGGCCTTTATTCTTT. Its protein is CASSVTPNGRPLFF.

V and J are TRBV28 and TRBJ1-2, with TRBD1 as a possible D gene (6 bases). The CDR3 contains 13 residues. CDR1 is MDHEN, CDR2 SYDVKM, per germline. V was shortened by 3 bases and J by 8 bases, with 13 bases between the two germline ends. The DNA for the CDR3 is TGTGCCAGCAGTTTCACAGGGATCGGGGGCTACACCTTC. This encodes CASSFTGIGGYTF.